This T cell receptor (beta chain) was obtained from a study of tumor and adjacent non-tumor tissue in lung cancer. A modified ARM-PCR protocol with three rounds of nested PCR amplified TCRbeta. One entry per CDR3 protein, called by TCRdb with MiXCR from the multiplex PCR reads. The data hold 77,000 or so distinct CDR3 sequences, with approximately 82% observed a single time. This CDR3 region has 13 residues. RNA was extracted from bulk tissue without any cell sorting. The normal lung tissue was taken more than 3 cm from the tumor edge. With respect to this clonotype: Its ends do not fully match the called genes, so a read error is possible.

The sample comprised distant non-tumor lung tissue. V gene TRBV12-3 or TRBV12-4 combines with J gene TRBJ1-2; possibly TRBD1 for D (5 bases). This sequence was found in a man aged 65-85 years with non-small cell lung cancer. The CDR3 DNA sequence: TGTGCCAACAGTACTCTGCCCACCGGCAGGGCCATCTTC. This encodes CANSTLPTGRAIF.